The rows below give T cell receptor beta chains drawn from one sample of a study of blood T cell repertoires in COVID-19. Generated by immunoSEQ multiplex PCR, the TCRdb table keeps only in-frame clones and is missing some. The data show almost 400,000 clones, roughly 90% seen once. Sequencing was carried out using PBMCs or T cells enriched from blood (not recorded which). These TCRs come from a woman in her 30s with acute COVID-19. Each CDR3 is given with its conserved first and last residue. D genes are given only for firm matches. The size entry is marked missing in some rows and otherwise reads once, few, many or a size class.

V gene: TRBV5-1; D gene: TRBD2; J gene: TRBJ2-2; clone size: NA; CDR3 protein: CASSLGLAIIYGELFF; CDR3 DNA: TGCGCCAGCAGCTTGGGACTAGCGATAATATACGGGGAGCTGTTTTTT
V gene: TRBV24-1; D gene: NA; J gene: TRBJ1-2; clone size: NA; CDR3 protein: CATSDQTTNYGYTF; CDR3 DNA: TGTGCCACCAGTGACCAGACAACTAACTATGGCTACACCTTC
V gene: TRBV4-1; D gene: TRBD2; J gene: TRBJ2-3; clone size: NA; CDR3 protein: CASSQDGTGGPADTQYF; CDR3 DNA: TGCGCCAGCAGCCAAGACGGAACGGGGGGGCCCGCAGATACGCAGTATTTT
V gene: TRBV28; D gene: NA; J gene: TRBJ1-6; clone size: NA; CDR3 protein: CASNRQGNSPLHF; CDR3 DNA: TGTGCCAGCAACCGTCAGGGAAATTCACCCCTCCACTTT
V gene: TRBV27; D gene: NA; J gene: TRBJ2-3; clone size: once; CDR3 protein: CASSFIQGFTGTDTQYF; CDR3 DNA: TGTGCCAGCAGTTTCATACAGGGCTTCACTGGTACAGATACGCAGTATTTT
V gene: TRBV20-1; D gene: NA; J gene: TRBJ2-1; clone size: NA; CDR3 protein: CSATRTSEQFF; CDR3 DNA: TGCAGTGCTACTCGGACTTCTGAGCAGTTCTTC
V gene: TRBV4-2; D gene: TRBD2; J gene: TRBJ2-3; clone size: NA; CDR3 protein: CASSQGALAGGPDTQYF; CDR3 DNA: TGTGCCAGCAGCCAAGGGGCCCTAGCGGGGGGACCAGATACGCAGTATTTT
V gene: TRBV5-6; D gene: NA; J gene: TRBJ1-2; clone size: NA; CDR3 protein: CASSLLGAISGGYTF; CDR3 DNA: TGTGCCAGCAGCTTGCTCGGTGCAATATCAGGAGGCTACACCTTC
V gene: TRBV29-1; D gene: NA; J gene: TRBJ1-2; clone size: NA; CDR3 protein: CSVVSDMANYGYTF; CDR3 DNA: TGCAGCGTTGTTTCGGACATGGCTAACTATGGCTACACCTTC
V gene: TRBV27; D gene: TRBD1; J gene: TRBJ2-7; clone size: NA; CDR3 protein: CASWTGGFHEQYF; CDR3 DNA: TGTGCCAGCTGGACAGGGGGCTTCCACGAGCAGTACTTC
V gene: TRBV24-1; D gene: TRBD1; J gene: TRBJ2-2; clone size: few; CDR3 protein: CATSDSLDRVTGELFF; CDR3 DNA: TGTGCCACCAGTGATTCGTTAGACAGGGTCACCGGGGAGCTGTTTTTT
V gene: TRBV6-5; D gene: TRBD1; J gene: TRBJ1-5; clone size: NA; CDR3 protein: CASSVGTGAGQPQHF; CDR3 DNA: TGTGCCAGCAGCGTGGGGACAGGGGCTGGGCAGCCCCAGCATTTT
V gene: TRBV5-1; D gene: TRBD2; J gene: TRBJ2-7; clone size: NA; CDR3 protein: CASSLGTSGPEQYF; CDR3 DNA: TGCGCCAGCAGCCTCGGGACTAGCGGCCCAGAGCAGTACTTC
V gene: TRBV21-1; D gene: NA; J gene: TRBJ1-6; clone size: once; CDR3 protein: CASSRDTGSIYNSPLHF; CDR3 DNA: TGTGCCAGCAGCCGGGACACCGGGTCGATATATAATTCACCCCTCCACTTT
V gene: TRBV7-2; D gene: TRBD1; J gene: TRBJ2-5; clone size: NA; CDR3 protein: CASSMAGTGTVETQYF; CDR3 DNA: TGTGCCAGCAGCATGGCCGGGACAGGGACCGTGGAGACCCAGTACTTC
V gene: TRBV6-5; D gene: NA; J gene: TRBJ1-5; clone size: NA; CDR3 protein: CATRTVSNQPQHF; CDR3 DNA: TGTGCCACTCGTACAGTGAGCAATCAGCCCCAGCATTTT
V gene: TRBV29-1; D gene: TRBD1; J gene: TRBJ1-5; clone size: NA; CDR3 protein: CSVGTGNQPQHF; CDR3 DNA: TGCAGCGTTGGGACAGGGAATCAGCCCCAGCATTTT
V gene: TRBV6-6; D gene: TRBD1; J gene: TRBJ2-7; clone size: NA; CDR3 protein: CASSRQGSVEQYF; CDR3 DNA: TGTGCCAGCAGCCGACAGGGAAGTGTCGAGCAGTACTTC
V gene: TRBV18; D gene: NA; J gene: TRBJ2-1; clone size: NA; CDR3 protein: CASSEGLAYNEQFF; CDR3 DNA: TGTGCCAGCTCAGAGGGACTGGCCTACAATGAGCAGTTCTTC
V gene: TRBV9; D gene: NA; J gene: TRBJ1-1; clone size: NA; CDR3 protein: CASSVGNRNTEAFF; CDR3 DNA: TGTGCCAGCAGCGTAGGAAACAGGAACACTGAAGCTTTCTTT
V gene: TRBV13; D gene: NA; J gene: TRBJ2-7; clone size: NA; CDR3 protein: CASSFGAGVSEQYF; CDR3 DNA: TGTGCCAGCAGCTTTGGGGCAGGGGTCAGCGAGCAGTACTTC
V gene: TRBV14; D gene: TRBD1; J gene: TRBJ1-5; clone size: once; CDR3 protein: CASSVLTGVKQPQHF; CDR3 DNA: TGTGCCAGCAGCGTACTAACAGGGGTTAAACAGCCCCAGCATTTT
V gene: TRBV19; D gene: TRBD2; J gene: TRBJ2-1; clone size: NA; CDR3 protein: CASSIGSGGLNEQFF; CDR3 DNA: TGTGCCAGTAGTATCGGTAGCGGGGGATTGAATGAGCAGTTCTTC
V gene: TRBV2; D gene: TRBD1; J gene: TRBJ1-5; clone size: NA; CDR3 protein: CASSGQGYSNQPQHF; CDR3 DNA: TGTGCCAGCAGTGGACAGGGTTATAGCAATCAGCCCCAGCATTTT
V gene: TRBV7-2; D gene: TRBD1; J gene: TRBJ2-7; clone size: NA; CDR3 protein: CASSSWTGNEQYF; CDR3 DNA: TGTGCCAGCAGCTCTTGGACAGGCAACGAGCAGTACTTC
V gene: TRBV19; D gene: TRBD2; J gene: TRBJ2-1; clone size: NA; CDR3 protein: CASLSGTSGYNEQFF; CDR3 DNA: TGTGCCAGCCTCTCCGGGACTAGCGGGTACAATGAGCAGTTCTTC
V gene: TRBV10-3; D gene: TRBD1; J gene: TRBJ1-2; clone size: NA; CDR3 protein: CALKREPGQGFDGYTF; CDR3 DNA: TGTGCCCTCAAAAGGGAACCGGGACAGGGTTTTGACGGCTACACCTTC
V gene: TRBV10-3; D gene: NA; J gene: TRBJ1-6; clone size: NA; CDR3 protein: CAISVRRDSNNSPLHF; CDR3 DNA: TGTGCCATCAGTGTCCGCCGAGACAGCAACAATTCACCCCTCCACTTT
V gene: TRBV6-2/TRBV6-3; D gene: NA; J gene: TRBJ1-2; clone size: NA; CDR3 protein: CASSYSAGWDYGYTF; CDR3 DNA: TGTGCCAGCAGTTACTCGGCGGGCTGGGACTATGGCTACACCTTC
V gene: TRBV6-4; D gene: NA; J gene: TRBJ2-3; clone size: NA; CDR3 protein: CASSDGGASDTQYF; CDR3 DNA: TGTGCCAGCAGTGACGGCGGGGCGTCAGATACGCAGTATTTT
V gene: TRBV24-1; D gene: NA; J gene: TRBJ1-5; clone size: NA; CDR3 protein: CAAQDSQYQPQHF; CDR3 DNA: TGTGCCGCCCAGGACAGCCAGTATCAGCCCCAGCATTTT
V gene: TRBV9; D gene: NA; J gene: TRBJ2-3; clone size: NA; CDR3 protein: CASSADSDMTDTQYF; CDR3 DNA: TGTGCCAGCAGCGCGGACAGCGATATGACAGATACGCAGTATTTT
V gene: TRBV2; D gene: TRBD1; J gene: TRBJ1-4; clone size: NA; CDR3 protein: CASSDGQGVFEKLFF; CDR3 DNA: TGTGCCAGCAGTGATGGACAGGGCGTTTTTGAAAAACTGTTTTTT
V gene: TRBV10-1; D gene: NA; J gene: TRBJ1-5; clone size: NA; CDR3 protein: CASSDAGSQPQHF; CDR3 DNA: TGCGCCAGCAGTGACGCGGGGAGTCAGCCCCAGCATTTT
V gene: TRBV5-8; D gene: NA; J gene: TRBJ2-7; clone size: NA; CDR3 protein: CASRQSSYEQYF; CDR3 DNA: TGTGCCAGCAGACAGAGCTCCTACGAGCAGTACTTC
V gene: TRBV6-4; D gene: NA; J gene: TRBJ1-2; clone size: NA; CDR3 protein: CAFEGEAGYGYTF; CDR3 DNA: TGTGCTTTCGAAGGGGAGGCGGGCTATGGCTACACCTTC
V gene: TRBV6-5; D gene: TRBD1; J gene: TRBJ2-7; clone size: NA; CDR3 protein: CASRLGTGRPYF; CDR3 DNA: TGTGCCAGCAGGCTCGGGACAGGCCGACCATACTTC
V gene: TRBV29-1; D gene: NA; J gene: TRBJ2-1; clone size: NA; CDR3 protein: CSVDLDNEQFF; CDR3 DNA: TGCAGCGTTGATCTTGACAATGAGCAGTTCTTC
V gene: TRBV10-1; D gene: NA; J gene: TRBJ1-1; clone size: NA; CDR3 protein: CASSEGGPDTEAFF; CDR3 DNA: TGCGCCAGCAGTGAAGGTGGGCCGGACACTGAAGCTTTCTTT
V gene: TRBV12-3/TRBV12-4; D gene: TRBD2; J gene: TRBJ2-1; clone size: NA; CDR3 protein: CASRAGIAQFF; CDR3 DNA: TGTGCCAGCAGAGCGGGAATAGCCCAGTTCTTC
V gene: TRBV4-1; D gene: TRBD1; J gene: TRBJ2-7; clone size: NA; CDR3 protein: CASSVGTGAYYEQYF; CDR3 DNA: TGCGCCAGCAGCGTCGGGACAGGAGCCTACTACGAGCAGTACTTC
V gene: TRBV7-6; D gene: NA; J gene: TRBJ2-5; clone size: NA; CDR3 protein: CASSFDRLETQYF; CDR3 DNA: TGTGCCAGCAGCTTTGACAGACTGGAGACCCAGTACTTC
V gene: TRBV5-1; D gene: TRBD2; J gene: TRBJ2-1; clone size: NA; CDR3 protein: CASSLAEAGVVSASMNEQFF; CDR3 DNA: TGCGCCAGCAGCTTGGCCGAGGCGGGGGTGGTAAGCGCATCGATGAATGAGCAGTTCTTC